What follows are 21 T cell receptor beta chains derived from one specimen sequenced in a study of OX40 agonist ivuxolimab in advanced cancers. Clones were read by immunoSEQ multiplex PCR, and TCRdb kept only the in-frame ones, dropping some. The sample shows about 79,000 clones, approximately 85% of them seen only once. The specimen was CD4+ or CD8+ T cells sorted from blood, collected in a trial of the OX40 agonist ivuxolimab. The receptors here all came from an adult with an advanced solid tumor such as melanoma, head and neck, liver or kidney cancer.

This chain uses TRBV6-5 with TRBJ1-3; D remains ambiguous. Germline V CDR1 and CDR2: MNHEY, SVGAGI. V gave up 8 bases and J gave up 11 bases, with 7 bases separating them. This CDR3 has 9 residues. In nucleotides, the CDR3 is TGTGCCAGCCTGAGCGCCATATATTTT. Residues: CASLSAIYF.

This clone showed up just a few times. The chain combines TRBV2 with TRBJ2-7; no clear D. V was pared by 4 bases and J by 3 bases, with 4 bases between. Germline CDR1 and CDR2: SNHLY and FYNNEI. CDR3 length equals 11 residues. As DNA, the CDR3 is TGTGCCAGCAGTGCCAACTACGAGCAGTACTTC. Translating it yields CASSANYEQYF.

V and J are TRBV11-2 and TRBJ1-2; the D is unclear. Germline V gene data show CDR1 as SGHAT and CDR2 as FQNNGV. Trimming took 3 bases from V and 3 from J, leaving 11 bases between them. This CDR3 comprises 14 residues. CDR3 region: CASSFSIGDYGYTF. The CDR3 DNA sequence: TGTGCCAGCAGCTTTTCTATAGGAGACTATGGCTACACCTTC.

The gene calls are TRBV5-1 and TRBJ1-1; no clear D. Germline V gives CDR1 SGHRS, CDR2 YFSETQ. The CDR3 extends over 15 amino acids. With 0 bases removed from V and 0 bases from J, the gap between germline ends came to 9 bases. The CDR3 sequence: CASSLVGSMNTEAFF. CDR3 in DNA: TGCGCCAGCAGCTTGGTGGGCAGCATGAACACTGAAGCTTTCTTT.

The gene calls are TRBV11-2 and TRBJ2-7; the D is unclear. Germline-derived CDR1 and CDR2 are SGHAT and FQNNGV. This CDR3 has 14 amino acids. The germline V and J ends were trimmed by 2 bases and 3 bases, with 11 bases remaining between them. CDR3 nucleotides: TGTGCCAGCAGCTTATCCGACGGAGACTACGAGCAGTACTTC. This gives the protein CASSLSDGDYEQYF.

The J gene is TRBJ2-2, the V gene TRBV29-1; D is perhaps TRBD1 (5 bases). The ends were cut back, 4 bases at V and 2 bases at J, with 17 bases in the middle. Germline assignment: CDR1 SQVTM and CDR2 ANQGSEA. The CDR3 loop spans 16 amino acids. CDR3 amino acids: CSVARGGSYNTGELFF. CDR3 DNA sequence: TGCAGCGTTGCTAGGGGTGGGTCTTACAACACCGGGGAGCTGTTTTTT.

This clone was counted between two and nine times. The chain employs TRBV27 and TRBJ1-1; maybe TRBD1 (6 bases). V gave up 1 base and J gave up 7 bases, with 10 bases separating them. The CDR3 sequence is 13 residues long. Germline V gene lookup returns CDR1 MNHEY and CDR2 SMNVEV (reference sequence). CDR3 DNA: TGTGCCAGCAGTTTATTCTCGACAGGTGAAGCTTTCTTT. Its translation is CASSLFSTGEAFF.

This clone has only one observation. V usage is TRBV27 and J usage is TRBJ2-5; TRBD2 agrees at 13 bases. The J call is doubtful: the DNA matches TRBJ2-7 better. CDR3 length equals 16 residues. Germline V CDR1 and CDR2: MNHEY, SMNVEV (reference sequence). CDR3 coding DNA: TGTGCCAGCAGGGGTACGGGGACTAGCGGGAACTACGAGCAGTACTTC. It translates to CASRGTGTSGNYEQYF.

V gene TRBV11-3 combines with J gene TRBJ2-1; D remains ambiguous. Germline V gene data show CDR1 as SGHNT and CDR2 as YENEEA. V lost 5 bases and J 6 bases, leaving 14 bases between the germline ends. CDR3 length equals 14 residues. This CDR3 reads CASSAQDRANEQFF. The CDR3 region has the DNA TGTGCCAGCAGCGCCCAAGACCGAGCCAATGAGCAGTTCTTC.

The chain employs TRBV10-3 and TRBJ2-3; 9 bases agree with TRBD2. The CDR3 has 15 amino acids. Germline CDR1 ENHRY, CDR2 SYGVKD. V was clipped by 4 bases and J by 4 bases; unmatched bases: 6. The CDR3 loop reads CAISGLADFADTQYF. CDR3 bases: TGTGCCATCAGTGGACTAGCGGACTTCGCAGATACGCAGTATTTT.

V is TRBV7-9 and J is TRBJ2-3; D unresolved. Germline CDR1 SEHNR, CDR2 FQNEAQ (reference sequence). The CDR3 totals 12 residues. Trimming removed 4 bases at V and 2 bases at J, with 4 bases between. The CDR3 DNA sequence: TGTGCCAGCAGCTCGATCACAGATACGCAGTATTTT. Its translation: CASSSITDTQYF.

This sequence joins TRBV4-3 and TRBJ2-2; no definite D call. V was trimmed by 0 bases and J by 3 bases, leaving 5 bases between them. In germline, CDR1 is LGHNA, CDR2 YSLEER. This CDR3 is built from 14 residues. The CDR3 loop reads CASSQDHDTGELFF. In nucleotides, the CDR3 is TGCGCCAGCAGCCAAGATCATGACACCGGGGAGCTGTTTTTT.

This chain joins TRBV19 and TRBJ2-6; TRBD1 matches at 7 bases. The CDR3 sequence is 15 residues long. Germline V CDR1 and CDR2: LNHDA, SQIVND (reference sequence). J lost 2 bases, V lost 5 bases, and 3 bases had no gene match. CDR3 protein: CASSQGVAGANVLTF. The DNA for the CDR3 is TGTGCCAGTAGTCAGGGGGTGGCTGGGGCCAACGTCCTGACTTTC.

The CDR3, as DNA: TGTGCCAGCAGCTTAGGCGGAGGTCGGGCCAAAAACATTCAGTACTTC. Protein sequence: CASSLGGGRAKNIQYF. This chain uses TRBV7-2 with TRBJ2-4; maybe TRBD2 (5 bases). Trimming took off 1 base at V and 1 base at J, with 11 bases between the two ends. Germline V gene data show CDR1 as SGHTA and CDR2 as FQGNSA. The length of the CDR3 is 16 residues.

The gene calls are TRBV7-2 and TRBJ1-1; D gene uncertain. The CDR3 sequence is 13 residues long. Germline V gene sequence: CDR1 SGHTA, CDR2 FQGNSA. Trimming took off 10 bases at V and 6 bases at J, with 18 bases between the two ends. CDR3 sequence (DNA): TGTGCCACGAAAACGGACGTCTCCTCTGAAGCTTTCTTT. Residues: CATKTDVSSEAFF.

This chain joins TRBV6-1 and TRBJ1-2, with D tentatively TRBD1 (6 bases). V shed 6 bases and J shed 5 bases, with 13 bases lying between them. The CDR3 covers 13 residues. CDR1 and CDR2 (germline): MNHNS, SASEGT. The CDR3, as DNA: TGTGCCAGCAGCTGGGACACAAGATATGGCTACACCTTC. It yields the protein CASSWDTRYGYTF.

V usage is TRBV29-1 and J usage is TRBJ2-5; D gene ambiguous. Per germline, CDR1 SQVTM and CDR2 ANQGSEA. The CDR3 loop spans 12 amino acids. Trimming left V 1 base short and J 7 bases short, with 10 bases between. The DNA for the CDR3 is TGCAGCGTTGAAGGTCGATGGAGGACCCAGTACTTC. It yields the protein CSVEGRWRTQYF. Full variable domain (rest looked up from reference TRBV29-1 and TRBJ2-5): SAVISQKPSRDICQRGTSLTIQCQVDSQVTMMFWYRQQPGQSLTLIATANQGSEATYESGFVIDKFPISRPNLTFSTLTVSNMSPEDSSIYLCSVEGRWRTQYFGPGTRLLVL.

This clone was seen a handful of times. The chain is built from TRBV7-9 and TRBJ2-2; 7 bases match TRBD2. The V gene end was trimmed by 3 bases and the J gene end by 2 bases; junction bases not matched to a gene: 9. CDR3 length: 17 residues. The germline V gene encodes CDR1 SEHNR and CDR2 FQNEAQ (reference sequence). DNA of the CDR3: TGTGCCAGCAGCTTCCCAAGTGGGAGGGCCAACACCGGGGAGCTGTTTTTT. Amino acid sequence: CASSFPSGRANTGELFF.

The chain combines TRBV7-2 with TRBJ2-2; D is perhaps TRBD2 (6 bases). The V end lost 0 bases, the J end lost 9 bases, and 8 bases lay between the germline ends. The CDR3 spans 13 residues. CDR1 is SGHTA, CDR2 FQGNSA, per germline. The CDR3 DNA is TGTGCCAGCAGCTTAGCGGGAGGATGGGAGCTGTTTTTT. Protein sequence: CASSLAGGWELFF.

The chain is built from TRBV7-3 and TRBJ2-2, with 11 nucleotides matching TRBD2. The J segment lost 4 bases and the V segment lost 3 bases, leaving 4 bases of the junction unmatched. Per germline, CDR1 SGHTA and CDR2 FQGTGA. The CDR3 has 16 residues. The CDR3 DNA reads TGTGCCAGCAGCTTGACTAGCGGGACGGTCACCGGGGAGCTGTTTTTT. Residues: CASSLTSGTVTGELFF.

In its sample, this clone was seen once. The V and J genes are TRBV30 and TRBJ2-7, with D hard to call. This CDR3 is built from 13 residues. Deletions cut 4 bases from V and 3 bases from J, with 13 bases between. Germline CDR1 and CDR2: GTSNPN and SVGIG (reference sequence). The CDR3 loop reads CAWKRGSRYEQYF. The CDR3 DNA reads TGTGCCTGGAAGCGTGGATCCCGCTACGAGCAGTACTTC.